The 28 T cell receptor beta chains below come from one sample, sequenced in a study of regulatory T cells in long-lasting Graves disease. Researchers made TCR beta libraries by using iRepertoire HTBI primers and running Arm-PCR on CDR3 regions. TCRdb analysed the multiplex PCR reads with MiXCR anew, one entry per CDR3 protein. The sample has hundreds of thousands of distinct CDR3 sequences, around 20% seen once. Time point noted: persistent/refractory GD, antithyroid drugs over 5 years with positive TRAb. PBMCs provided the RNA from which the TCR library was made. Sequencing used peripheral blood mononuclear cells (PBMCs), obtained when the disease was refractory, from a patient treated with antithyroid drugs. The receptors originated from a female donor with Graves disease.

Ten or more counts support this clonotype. The CDR3 DNA sequence: TGTGCTAGTGGTTTCGCAGGGACAGGGGGCGCCCCGATGCCCCCCCAGCATTTT. Its protein is CASGFAGTGGAPMPPQHF. The chain uses TRBV12-5 and TRBJ1-5; the match to TRBD1 covers 12 bases. J gave up 10 bases and V 3 bases, and 16 bases lay outside the gene matches. The CDR3 is 18 amino acids. CDR1 is LGHNT, CDR2 FRNRAP, per germline.

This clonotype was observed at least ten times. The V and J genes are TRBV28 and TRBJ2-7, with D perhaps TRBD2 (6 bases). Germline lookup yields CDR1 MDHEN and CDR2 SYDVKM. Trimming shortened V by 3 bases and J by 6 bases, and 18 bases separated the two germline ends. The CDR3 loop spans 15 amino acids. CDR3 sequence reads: CASSFPGVSFPEQYF. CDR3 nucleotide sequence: TGTGCCAGCAGTTTTCCGGGAGTCTCCTTTCCCGAGCAGTACTTC.

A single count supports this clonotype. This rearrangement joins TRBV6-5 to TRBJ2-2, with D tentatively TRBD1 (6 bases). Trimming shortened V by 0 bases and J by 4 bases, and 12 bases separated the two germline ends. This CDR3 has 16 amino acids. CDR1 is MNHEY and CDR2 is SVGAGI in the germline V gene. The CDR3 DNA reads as TGTGCCAGCAGTTACTCAACAGGGATAGGCACCGGGGAGCTGTTTTTT. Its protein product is CASSYSTGIGTGELFF.

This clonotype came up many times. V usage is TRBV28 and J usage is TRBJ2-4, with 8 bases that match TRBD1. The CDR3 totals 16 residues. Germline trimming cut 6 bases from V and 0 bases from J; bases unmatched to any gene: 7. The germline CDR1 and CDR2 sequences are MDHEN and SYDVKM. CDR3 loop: CASSDFGTGAKNIQYF. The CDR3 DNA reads TGTGCCAGCAGCGACTTCGGGACAGGAGCCAAAAACATTCAGTACTTC.

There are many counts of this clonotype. CDR3 bases: TGCAGCGTTGAAGGACCTCAGGTGGCTAGCGGGAAGAACCAAGAGACCCAGTACTTC. This encodes CSVEGPQVASGKNQETQYF. This rearrangement joins TRBV29-1 to TRBJ2-5, with 9 bases that match TRBD2. The CDR3 loop spans 19 amino acids. Germline V gene sequence: CDR1 SQVTM, CDR2 ANQGSEA. The trim removed 1 base at V and 0 bases at J, leaving 15 bases unmatched.

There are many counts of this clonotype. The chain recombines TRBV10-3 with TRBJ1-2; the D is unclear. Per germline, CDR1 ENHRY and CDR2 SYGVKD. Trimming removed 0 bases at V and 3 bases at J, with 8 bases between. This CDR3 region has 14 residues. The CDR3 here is CAISESRDYYGYTF. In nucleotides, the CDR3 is TGTGCCATCAGTGAGTCCCGGGATTACTATGGCTACACCTTC.

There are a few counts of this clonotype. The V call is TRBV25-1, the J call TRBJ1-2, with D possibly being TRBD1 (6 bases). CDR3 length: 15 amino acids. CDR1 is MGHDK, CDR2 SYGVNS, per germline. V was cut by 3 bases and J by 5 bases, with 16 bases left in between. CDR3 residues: CASSEMGGRRYGYTF. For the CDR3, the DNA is TGTGCCAGCAGTGAGATGGGGGGGCGCAGGTATGGCTACACCTTC.

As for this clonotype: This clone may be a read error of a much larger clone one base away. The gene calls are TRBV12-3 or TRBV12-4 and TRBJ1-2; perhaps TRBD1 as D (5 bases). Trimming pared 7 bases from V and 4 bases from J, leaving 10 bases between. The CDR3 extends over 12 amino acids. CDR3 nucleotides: TGTGCCAGCAATCGGAGGGGCTATGGCTACACCTTC. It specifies CASNRRGYGYTF.

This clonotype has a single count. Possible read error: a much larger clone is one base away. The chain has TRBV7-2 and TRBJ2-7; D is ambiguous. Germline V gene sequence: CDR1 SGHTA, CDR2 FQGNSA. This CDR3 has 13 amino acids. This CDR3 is CASSLDSLYKQYF. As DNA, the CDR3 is TGTGCCAGCAGCTTAGACTCCCTCTACAAGCAGTACTTC.

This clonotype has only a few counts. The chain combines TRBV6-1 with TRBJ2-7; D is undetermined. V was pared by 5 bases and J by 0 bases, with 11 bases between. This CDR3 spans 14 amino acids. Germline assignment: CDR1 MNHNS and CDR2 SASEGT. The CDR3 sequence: CASSPTESSYEQYF. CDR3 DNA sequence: TGTGCCAGCAGTCCTACAGAAAGCTCCTACGAGCAGTACTTC.

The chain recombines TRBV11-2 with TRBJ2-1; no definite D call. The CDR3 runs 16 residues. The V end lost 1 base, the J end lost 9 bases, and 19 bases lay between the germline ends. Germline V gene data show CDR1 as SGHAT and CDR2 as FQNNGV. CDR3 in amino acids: CASSLGTTQAWIEQFF. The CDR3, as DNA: TGTGCCAGCAGCTTAGGAACCACCCAAGCGTGGATTGAGCAGTTCTTC.

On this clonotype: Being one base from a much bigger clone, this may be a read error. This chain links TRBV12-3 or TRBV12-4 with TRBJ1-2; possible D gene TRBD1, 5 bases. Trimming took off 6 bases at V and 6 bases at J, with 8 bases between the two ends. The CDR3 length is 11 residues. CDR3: CASRGGDGYTF. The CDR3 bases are TGTGCCAGCAGGGGGGGGGATGGCTACACCTTC.

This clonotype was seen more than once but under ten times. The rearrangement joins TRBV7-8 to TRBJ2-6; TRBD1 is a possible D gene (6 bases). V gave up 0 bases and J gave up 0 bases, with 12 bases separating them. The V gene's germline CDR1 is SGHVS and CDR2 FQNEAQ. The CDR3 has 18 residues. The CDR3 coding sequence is TGTGCCAGCAGCTTAGCCAAGGACAGCTCCTCTGGGGCCAACGTCCTGACTTTC. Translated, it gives CASSLAKDSSSGANVLTF.

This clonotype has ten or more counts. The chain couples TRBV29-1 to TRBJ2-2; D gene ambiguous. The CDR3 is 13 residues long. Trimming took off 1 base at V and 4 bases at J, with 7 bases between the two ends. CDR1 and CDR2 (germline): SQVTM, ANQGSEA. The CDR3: CSVEGGLTGELFF. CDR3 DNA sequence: TGCAGCGTTGAAGGAGGTCTCACCGGGGAGCTGTTTTTT.

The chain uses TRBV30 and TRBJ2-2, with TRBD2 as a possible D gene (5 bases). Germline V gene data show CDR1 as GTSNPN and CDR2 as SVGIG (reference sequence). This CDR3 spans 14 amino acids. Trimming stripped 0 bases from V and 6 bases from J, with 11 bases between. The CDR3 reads CAWSVGSGAGELFF. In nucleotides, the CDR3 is TGTGCCTGGAGTGTGGGTTCCGGGGCCGGGGAGCTGTTTTTT. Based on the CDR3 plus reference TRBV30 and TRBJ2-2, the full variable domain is SQTIHQWPATLVQPVGSPLSLECTVEGTSNPNLYWYRQAAGRGLQLLFYSVGIGQISSEVPQNLSASRPQDRQFILSSKKLLLSDSGFYLCAWSVGSGAGELFFGEGSRLTVL.

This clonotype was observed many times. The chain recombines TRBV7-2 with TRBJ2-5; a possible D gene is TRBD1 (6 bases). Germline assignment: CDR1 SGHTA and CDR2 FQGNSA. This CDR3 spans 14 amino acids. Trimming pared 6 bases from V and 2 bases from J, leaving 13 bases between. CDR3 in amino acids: CASSYSQGQETQYF. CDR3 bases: TGTGCCAGCAGTTATAGCCAGGGGCAAGAGACCCAGTACTTC.

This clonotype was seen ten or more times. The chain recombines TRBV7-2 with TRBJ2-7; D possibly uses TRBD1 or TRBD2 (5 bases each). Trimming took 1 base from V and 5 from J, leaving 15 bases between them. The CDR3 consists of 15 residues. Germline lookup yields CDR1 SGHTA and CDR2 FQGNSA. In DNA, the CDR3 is TGTGCCAGCAGCTTAGTGGGGGAGTTAGGCGACGAGCAGTACTTC. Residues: CASSLVGELGDEQYF.

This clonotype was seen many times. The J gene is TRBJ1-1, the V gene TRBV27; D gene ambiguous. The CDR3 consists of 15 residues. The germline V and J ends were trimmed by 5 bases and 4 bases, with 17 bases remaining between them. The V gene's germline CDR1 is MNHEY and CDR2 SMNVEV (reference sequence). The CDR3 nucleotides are TGTGCCAGCAGTGATTGGAAAGGGTTGCTCACTGAAGCTTTCTTT. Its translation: CASSDWKGLLTEAFF.

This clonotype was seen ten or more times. The CDR3 DNA follows: TGTGCCAGCACCGAACATCGCGAGACCCAGTACTTC. It specifies CASTEHRETQYF. The chain combines TRBV7-8 with TRBJ2-5; D uncertain. CDR3 length: 12 amino acids. CDR1 is SGHVS and CDR2 is FQNEAQ in the germline V gene. Trimming shortened V by 7 bases and J by 5 bases, and 11 bases separated the two germline ends. Using reference TRBV7-8 and TRBJ2-5 for the parts outside the CDR3, the full variable domain is GAGVSQSPRYKVAKRGQDVALRCDPISGHVSLFWYQQALGQGPEFLTYFQNEAQLDKSGLPSDRFFAERPEGSVSTLKIQRTQQEDSAVYLCASTEHRETQYFGPGTRLLVL.

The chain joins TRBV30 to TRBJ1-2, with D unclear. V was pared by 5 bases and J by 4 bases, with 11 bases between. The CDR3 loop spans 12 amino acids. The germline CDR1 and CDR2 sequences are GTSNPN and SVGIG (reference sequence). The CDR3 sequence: CAWGDLRYGYTF. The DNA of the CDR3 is TGTGCCTGGGGCGACCTCCGCTATGGCTACACCTTC.

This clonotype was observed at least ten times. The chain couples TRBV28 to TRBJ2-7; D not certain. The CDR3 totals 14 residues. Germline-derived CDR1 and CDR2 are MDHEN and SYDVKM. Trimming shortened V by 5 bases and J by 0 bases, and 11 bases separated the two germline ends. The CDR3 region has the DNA TGTGCCAGCAGTCCCCCGACGGTCTCCTACGAGCAGTACTTC. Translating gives CASSPPTVSYEQYF.

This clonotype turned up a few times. The CDR3 nucleotides read TGCAGTGCTAGTAGGGGACAGGGGGCGGGTGGCTACACCTTC. This sequence encodes CSASRGQGAGGYTF. The genes are TRBV20-1 and TRBJ1-2; 12 bases match TRBD1. Germline V gene lookup returns CDR1 DFQATT and CDR2 SNEGSKA (reference sequence). Trimming took 3 bases from V and 7 from J; bases not matched to a gene: 6. This CDR3 spans 14 amino acids.

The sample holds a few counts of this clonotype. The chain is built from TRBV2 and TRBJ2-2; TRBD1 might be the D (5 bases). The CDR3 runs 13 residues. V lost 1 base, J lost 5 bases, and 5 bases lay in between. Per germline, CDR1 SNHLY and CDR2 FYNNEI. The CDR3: CASSEEGTGELFF. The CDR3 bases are TGTGCCAGCAGTGAAGAGGGGACCGGGGAGCTGTTTTTT.

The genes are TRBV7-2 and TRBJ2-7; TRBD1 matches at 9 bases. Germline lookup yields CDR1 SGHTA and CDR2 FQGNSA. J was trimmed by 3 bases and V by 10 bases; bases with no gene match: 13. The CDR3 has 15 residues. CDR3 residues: CAILVEQGAFYEQYF. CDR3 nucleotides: TGTGCCATCTTAGTAGAACAGGGGGCTTTCTACGAGCAGTACTTC.

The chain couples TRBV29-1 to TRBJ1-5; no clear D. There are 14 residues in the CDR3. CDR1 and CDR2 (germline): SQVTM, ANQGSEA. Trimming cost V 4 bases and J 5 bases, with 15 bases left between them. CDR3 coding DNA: TGCAGCGTTGCCCCGGGAGGACGGGATCAGCCCCAGCATTTT. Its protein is CSVAPGGRDQPQHF.

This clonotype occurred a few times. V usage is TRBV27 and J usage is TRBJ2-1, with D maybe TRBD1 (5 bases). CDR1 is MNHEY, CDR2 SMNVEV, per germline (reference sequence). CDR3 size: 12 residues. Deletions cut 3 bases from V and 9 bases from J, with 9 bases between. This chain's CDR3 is CASSFRGGEQFF. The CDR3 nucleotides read TGTGCCAGCAGTTTTAGGGGCGGTGAGCAGTTCTTC.

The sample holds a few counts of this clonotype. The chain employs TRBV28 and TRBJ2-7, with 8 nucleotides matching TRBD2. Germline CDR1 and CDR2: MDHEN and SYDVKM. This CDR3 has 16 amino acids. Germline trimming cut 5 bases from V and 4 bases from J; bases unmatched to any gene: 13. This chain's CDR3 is CASSPHGRGGWYEQYF. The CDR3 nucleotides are TGTGCCAGCAGTCCACACGGCCGGGGGGGCTGGTACGAGCAGTACTTC.

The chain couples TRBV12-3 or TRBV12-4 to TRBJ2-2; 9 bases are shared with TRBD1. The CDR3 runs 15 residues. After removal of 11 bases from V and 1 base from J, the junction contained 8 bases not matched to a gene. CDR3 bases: TGTGCCGGCCATTGGGACAGGGAGAACACCGGGGAGCTGTTTTTT. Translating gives CAGHWDRENTGELFF.